This TCR beta chain is drawn from a study of T-cell reconstitution after alpha-beta-depleted transplantation in children. Preparing the TCRbeta library involved the use of unique molecular identifiers. TCRdb itself ran the PCR reads through MiXCR, one entry per CDR3 protein. The profile covers about 480,000 distinct CDR3 sequences, with roughly an eighth appearing a single time and about 6% taken by the ten largest. This clonotype was detected a few times. The CDR3 is 14 residues long. Germline V gene data show CDR1 as SGDLS and CDR2 as YYNGEE. The germline V and J ends were trimmed by 0 bases and 0 bases, with 4 bases remaining between them.

This rearrangement joins TRBV9 to TRBJ1-3; D uncertain. The receptor comes from a human donor who donated a stem cell graft to a child with combined immunodeficiency. The specimen was PBMCs from the stem cell graft donor, collected from the stem cell graft. CDR3 nucleotides: TGTGCCAGCAGCGTAGGAATCTCTGGAAACACCATATATTTT. This sequence encodes CASSVGISGNTIYF.